This is a list of T cell receptor beta chains from one sample in a study of beta chain features in type 1 diabetes. Some clones are missing from TCRdb's copy, which holds only in-frame ones; the method was immunoSEQ multiplex PCR. This sample has around 250,000 clones, with about a fifth found just once. The sequenced sample was naive CD4+ T cells from blood. The receptors come from a woman in her thirties or forties with type 1 diabetes. The CDR3 runs from the conserved cysteine through the conserved F or W. The order of the fields is V gene, D gene, J gene, clone size, CDR3 DNA, CDR3 protein. A D gene is named only where the DNA matches it firmly. Size is stated for part of the rows, as once, few or many counts, or as a class when the clone is expanded.

V gene: TRBV6-6
D gene: TRBD1
J gene: TRBJ1-1
clone size: NA
CDR3 DNA: TGTGCCAGCAGTTACCGACAGGGGGGCACTGAAGCTTTCTTT
CDR3 protein: CASSYRQGGTEAFF

V gene: TRBV2
D gene: TRBD1
J gene: TRBJ1-5
clone size: NA
CDR3 DNA: TGTGCCAGAAAACCGGGGACAGCTGGAAACAATCAGCCCCAGCATTTT
CDR3 protein: CARKPGTAGNNQPQHF

V gene: TRBV4-3
D gene: TRBD2
J gene: TRBJ2-1
clone size: NA
CDR3 DNA: TGCGCCAGCAGCCAAGATGTACTAGCGGGGGGTAGCGATGAGCAGTTCTTC
CDR3 protein: CASSQDVLAGGSDEQFF

V gene: TRBV7-8
D gene: NA
J gene: TRBJ2-1
clone size: NA
CDR3 DNA: TGTGCCAGCAGCTTCAACTCTCCCGGGAACAATGAGCAGTTCTTC
CDR3 protein: CASSFNSPGNNEQFF

V gene: TRBV5-4
D gene: NA
J gene: TRBJ2-4
clone size: few
CDR3 DNA: TGTGCCAGCAGCATTGCCGGGACTGAAAATCTGTACTTC
CDR3 protein: CASSIAGTENLYF

V gene: TRBV29-1
D gene: NA
J gene: TRBJ1-1
clone size: few
CDR3 DNA: TGCAGCGCGAAGGACAGCTCGGACACTGAAGCTTTCTTT
CDR3 protein: CSAKDSSDTEAFF

V gene: TRBV7-8
D gene: NA
J gene: TRBJ1-5
clone size: few
CDR3 DNA: TGTGCCAGCACCTCCGTAGAGAGCAATCAGCCCCAGCATTTT
CDR3 protein: CASTSVESNQPQHF

V gene: TRBV9
D gene: TRBD2
J gene: TRBJ2-3
clone size: NA
CDR3 DNA: TGTGCCAGCAGCCAAACAGTGGCGGGGGGAGATACGCAGTATTTT
CDR3 protein: CASSQTVAGGDTQYF

V gene: TRBV9
D gene: TRBD2
J gene: TRBJ2-1
clone size: few
CDR3 DNA: TGTGCCAGCAGCGGACTAGCGGGAGCCAATGAGCAGTTCTTC
CDR3 protein: CASSGLAGANEQFF

V gene: TRBV4-1
D gene: NA
J gene: TRBJ2-5
clone size: NA
CDR3 DNA: TGCGCCAGCAGCCAAGGGGAGGCAGAGACCCAGTACTTC
CDR3 protein: CASSQGEAETQYF

V gene: TRBV5-4
D gene: TRBD1
J gene: TRBJ2-7
clone size: NA
CDR3 DNA: TGTGCCAGCAGATCTCCCGGGACAGGGCCCTACGAGCAGTACTTC
CDR3 protein: CASRSPGTGPYEQYF

V gene: TRBV2
D gene: TRBD1
J gene: TRBJ2-7
clone size: NA
CDR3 DNA: TGTGCCAGCAGTGCGATCCGGACAGGGGACAGAGAGCAGTACTTC
CDR3 protein: CASSAIRTGDREQYF

V gene: TRBV28
D gene: TRBD1
J gene: TRBJ1-1
clone size: NA
CDR3 DNA: TGTGCCAGCGGGGACAGTAAGTCGGAGGCTTTCTTT
CDR3 protein: CASGDSKSEAFF

V gene: TRBV29-1
D gene: NA
J gene: TRBJ2-5
clone size: NA
CDR3 DNA: TGCAGCGCCTTAGCCGCCATCTGGGAGACCCAGTACTTC
CDR3 protein: CSALAAIWETQYF

V gene: TRBV5-1
D gene: TRBD1
J gene: TRBJ2-2
clone size: NA
CDR3 DNA: TGCGCCAGCAGCTTGCATCAGGGGGCGAACACCGGGGAGCTGTTTTTT
CDR3 protein: CASSLHQGANTGELFF

V gene: TRBV18
D gene: NA
J gene: TRBJ1-4
clone size: NA
CDR3 DNA: TGTGCCAGCTCACCCGGACAGTCAGATGAAAAACTGTTTTTT
CDR3 protein: CASSPGQSDEKLFF

V gene: TRBV19
D gene: TRBD2
J gene: TRBJ2-1
clone size: few
CDR3 DNA: TGTGCCAGTAGTTATGCGGGAGCGGGGGCCAATGAGCAGTTCTTC
CDR3 protein: CASSYAGAGANEQFF

V gene: TRBV19
D gene: NA
J gene: TRBJ1-3
clone size: NA
CDR3 DNA: TGTGCCAGTAGTATGGGAGGAAATTTTGGTGCTGGAAACACCATATATTTT
CDR3 protein: CASSMGGNFGAGNTIYF

V gene: TRBV4-3
D gene: TRBD1
J gene: TRBJ2-1
clone size: few
CDR3 DNA: TGCGCCAGCAGCGAATGGACAGGGGGCGCCTACAATGAGCAGTTCTTC
CDR3 protein: CASSEWTGGAYNEQFF

V gene: TRBV30
D gene: TRBD2
J gene: TRBJ2-1
clone size: few
CDR3 DNA: TGTGCCTGGAGCCCCGGGACTAGCGGATACAATGAGCAGTTCTTC
CDR3 protein: CAWSPGTSGYNEQFF

V gene: TRBV18
D gene: TRBD2
J gene: TRBJ2-5
clone size: few
CDR3 DNA: TGTGCCAGCTCACCCTCCGAGGGACTACATGCTGAGACCCAGTACTTC
CDR3 protein: CASSPSEGLHAETQYF

V gene: TRBV7-8
D gene: TRBD1
J gene: TRBJ1-1
clone size: NA
CDR3 DNA: TGTGCCAGCAGCCCGACAGGGGGGAACACTGAAGCTTTCTTT
CDR3 protein: CASSPTGGNTEAFF

V gene: TRBV29-1
D gene: NA
J gene: TRBJ1-1
clone size: few
CDR3 DNA: TGCAGCGTATATGGACAGTTGAACACTGAAGCTTTCTTT
CDR3 protein: CSVYGQLNTEAFF

V gene: TRBV4-1
D gene: NA
J gene: TRBJ2-1
clone size: NA
CDR3 DNA: TGCGCCAGCAGCCAAGAAAGCGTTGGAAGAAATGAGCAGTTCTTC
CDR3 protein: CASSQESVGRNEQFF